This passage covers 2 T cell receptor beta chains from one sample sequenced in a study of T cells in narcolepsy. The repertoire was sequenced with immunoSEQ multiplex PCR; TCRdb's copy has only in-frame clones and lacks some. The table has around 28,000 clones, approximately 83% seen once; the top ten hold about 0.9%. The sample was CD45RA- memory CD4+ T cells from PBMCs. The receptors were sampled from a human donor with narcolepsy.

This rearrangement joins TRBV7-2 to TRBJ2-7; tentatively, D is TRBD1 (5 bases). Between the trimmed V and J ends, which lost 1 base and 2 bases, there was a span of 9 bases. The CDR3 covers 14 residues. Per the germline V gene, CDR1 is SGHTA and CDR2 is FQGNSA. The CDR3: CASSLVMGPYEQYF. The DNA of the CDR3 is TGTGCCAGCAGCTTAGTCATGGGGCCCTACGAGCAGTACTTC.

The V and J genes are TRBV6-1 and TRBJ1-2, with D perhaps TRBD1 (6 bases). This CDR3 comprises 13 residues. V was shortened by 6 bases and J by 8 bases, with 16 bases between the two germline ends. The V gene's germline CDR1 is MNHNS and CDR2 SASEGT. This chain's CDR3 is CASREQGWEGYTF. The CDR3 DNA reads TGTGCCAGCAGGGAACAGGGATGGGAAGGCTACACCTTC.